This T cell receptor (beta chain) was sequenced for a study of shared clonotypes between healthy human individuals. Study context: The donor pool was made up of two women and a few men aged 18 to 49. General study results and limits: A few donors had 5% to 6.5% of their naive CD4 clonotypes in common.

Several immunoSEQ plates received, in even portions, the genomic DNA of each subset. The table came from immunoSEQ multiplex PCR; TCRdb's copy has only in-frame clones and leaves some out. The data show hundreds of thousands of clones, less than 80% seen once. V lost 4 bases and J 1 base, leaving 13 bases between the germline ends. The CDR3 totals 15 residues. Germline V gene sequence: CDR1 MDHEN, CDR2 SYDVKM. Worth noting for this clone: Antigen specificity is unknown.

The clonotype comes from a woman aged 25 to 39 in good health. The sample was memory CD4+ T cells sorted from blood. This sample's subset: CD45RA-negative fraction. V gene TRBV28 combines with J gene TRBJ1-1, with a possible D match to TRBD1 (5 bases). The chain's CDR3 is CASSSHAGPNTEAFF. Here the CDR3 DNA reads TGTGCCAGCAGTTCCCACGCAGGGCCGAACACTGAAGCTTTCTTT.